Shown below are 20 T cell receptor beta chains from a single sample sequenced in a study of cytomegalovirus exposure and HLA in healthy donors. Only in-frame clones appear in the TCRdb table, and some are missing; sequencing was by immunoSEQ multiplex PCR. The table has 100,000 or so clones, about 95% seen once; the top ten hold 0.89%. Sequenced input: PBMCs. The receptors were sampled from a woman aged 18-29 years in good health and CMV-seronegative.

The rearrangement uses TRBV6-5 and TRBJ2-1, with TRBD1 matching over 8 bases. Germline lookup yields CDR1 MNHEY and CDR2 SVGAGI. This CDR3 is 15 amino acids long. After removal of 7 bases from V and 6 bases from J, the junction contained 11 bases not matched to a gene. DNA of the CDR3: TGTGCCAGCACTTTTGGCAGGGGGCTCAGCAATGAGCAGTTCTTC. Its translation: CASTFGRGLSNEQFF.

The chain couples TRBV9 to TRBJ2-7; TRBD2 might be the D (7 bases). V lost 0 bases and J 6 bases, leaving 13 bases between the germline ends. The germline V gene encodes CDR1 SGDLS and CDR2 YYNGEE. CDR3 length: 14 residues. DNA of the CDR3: TGTGCCAGCAGCGTAGACGGGGGGCGGGCCGAGCAGTACTTC. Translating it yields CASSVDGGRAEQYF.

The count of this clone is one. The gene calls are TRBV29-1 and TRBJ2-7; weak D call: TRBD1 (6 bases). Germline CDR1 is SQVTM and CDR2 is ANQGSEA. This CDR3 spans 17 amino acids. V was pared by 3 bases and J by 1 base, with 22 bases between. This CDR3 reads CSVDLTWDKPLSYEQYF. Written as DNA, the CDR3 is TGCAGCGTTGATCTTACCTGGGACAAACCCTTGTCCTACGAGCAGTACTTC.

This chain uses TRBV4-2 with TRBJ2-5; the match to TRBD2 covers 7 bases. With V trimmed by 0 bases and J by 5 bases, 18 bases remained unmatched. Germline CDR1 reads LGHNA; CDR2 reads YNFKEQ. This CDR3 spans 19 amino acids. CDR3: CASSQDSLFLAGEKETQYF. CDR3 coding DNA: TGTGCCAGCAGCCAAGATTCCCTCTTTCTCGCGGGAGAGAAGGAGACCCAGTACTTC.

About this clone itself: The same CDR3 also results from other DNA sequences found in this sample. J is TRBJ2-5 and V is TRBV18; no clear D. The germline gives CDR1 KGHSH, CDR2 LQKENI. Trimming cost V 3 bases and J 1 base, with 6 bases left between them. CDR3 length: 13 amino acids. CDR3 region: CASSPGSQETQYF. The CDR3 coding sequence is TGTGCCAGCTCACCGGGCAGCCAAGAGACCCAGTACTTC. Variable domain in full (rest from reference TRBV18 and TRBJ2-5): NAGVMQNPRHLVRRRGQEARLRCSPMKGHSHVYWYRQLPEEGLKFMVYLQKENIIDESGMPKERFSAEFPKEGPSILRIQQVVRGDSAAYFCASSPGSQETQYFGPGTRLLVL.

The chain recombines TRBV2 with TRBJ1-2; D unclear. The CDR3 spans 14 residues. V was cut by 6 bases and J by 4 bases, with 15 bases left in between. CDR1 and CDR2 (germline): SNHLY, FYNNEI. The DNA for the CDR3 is TGTGCCAGCAGGGAACAGCCAGGCCCCTATGGCTACACCTTC. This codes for CASREQPGPYGYTF.

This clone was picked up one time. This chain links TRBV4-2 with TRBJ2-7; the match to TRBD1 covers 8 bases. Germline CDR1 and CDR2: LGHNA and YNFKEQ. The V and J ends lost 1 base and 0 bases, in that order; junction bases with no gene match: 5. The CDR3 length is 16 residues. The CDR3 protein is CASSQVGGQGSYEQYF. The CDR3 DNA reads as TGTGCCAGCAGCCAAGTAGGAGGACAGGGCTCCTACGAGCAGTACTTC.

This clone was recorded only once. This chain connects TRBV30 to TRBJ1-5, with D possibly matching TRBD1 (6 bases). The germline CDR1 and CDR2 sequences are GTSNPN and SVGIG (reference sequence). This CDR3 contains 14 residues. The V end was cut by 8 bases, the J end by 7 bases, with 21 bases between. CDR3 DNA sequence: TGTGCCCCGAGGACAGAACCCAGGGAACAGCCCCAGCATTTT. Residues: CAPRTEPREQPQHF.

CDR3 sequence (DNA): TGTGCCAGCACCGTACCGGGGGGGGTGAACACTGAAGCTTTCTTT. Translation gives CASTVPGGVNTEAFF. V is TRBV7-9 and J is TRBJ1-1; the D gene is possibly TRBD1 (5 bases). In germline, CDR1 is SEHNR, CDR2 FQNEAQ (reference sequence). V dropped 7 bases and J dropped 0 bases, with 15 bases sitting between them. This CDR3 contains 15 residues.

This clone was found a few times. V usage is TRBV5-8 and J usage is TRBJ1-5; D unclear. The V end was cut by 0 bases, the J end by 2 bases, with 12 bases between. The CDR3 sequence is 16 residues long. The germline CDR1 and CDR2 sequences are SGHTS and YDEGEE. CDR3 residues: CASSLAMGHGNQPQHF. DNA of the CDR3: TGTGCCAGCAGCTTGGCAATGGGCCATGGCAATCAGCCCCAGCATTTT.

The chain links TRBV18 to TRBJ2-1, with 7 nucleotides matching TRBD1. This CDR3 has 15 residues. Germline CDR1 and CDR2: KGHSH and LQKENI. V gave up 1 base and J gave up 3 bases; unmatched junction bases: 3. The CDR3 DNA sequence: TGTGCCAGCTCACCACGAGACAGGGACTACAATGAGCAGTTCTTC. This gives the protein CASSPRDRDYNEQFF. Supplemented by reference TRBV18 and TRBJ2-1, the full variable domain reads NAGVMQNPRHLVRRRGQEARLRCSPMKGHSHVYWYRQLPEEGLKFMVYLQKENIIDESGMPKERFSAEFPKEGPSILRIQQVVRGDSAAYFCASSPRDRDYNEQFFGPGTRLTVL.

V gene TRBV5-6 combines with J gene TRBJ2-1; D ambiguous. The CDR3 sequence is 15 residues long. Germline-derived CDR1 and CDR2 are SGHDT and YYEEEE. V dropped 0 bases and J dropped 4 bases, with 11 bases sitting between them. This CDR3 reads CASSLDLGSYNEQFF. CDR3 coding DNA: TGTGCCAGCAGCTTGGATCTGGGCTCGTACAATGAGCAGTTCTTC. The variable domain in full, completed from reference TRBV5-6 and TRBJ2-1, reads DAGVTQSPTHLIKTRGQQVTLRCSPKSGHDTVSWYQQALGQGPQFIFQYYEEEERQRGNFPDRFSGHQFPNYSSELNVNALLLGDSALYLCASSLDLGSYNEQFFGPGTRLTVL.

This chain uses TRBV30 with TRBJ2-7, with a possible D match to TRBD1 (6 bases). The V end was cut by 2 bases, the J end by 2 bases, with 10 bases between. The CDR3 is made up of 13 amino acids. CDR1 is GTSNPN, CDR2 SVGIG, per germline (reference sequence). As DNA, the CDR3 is TGTGCCTGGAGTAGGCAGGGGACCTACGAGCAGTACTTC. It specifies CAWSRQGTYEQYF.

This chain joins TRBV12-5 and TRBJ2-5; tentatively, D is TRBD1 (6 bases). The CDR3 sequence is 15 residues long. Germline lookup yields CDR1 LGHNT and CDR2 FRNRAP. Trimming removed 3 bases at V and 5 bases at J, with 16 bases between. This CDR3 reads CASGLQQGAGETQYF. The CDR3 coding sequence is TGTGCTAGTGGTTTACAACAGGGCGCCGGGGAGACCCAGTACTTC.

CDR3 nucleotide sequence: TGTGCCAGCAGACACAATTTAGAACAGGGCCACGAGCAGTACTTC. It codes for CASRHNLEQGHEQYF. This chain connects TRBV6-5 to TRBJ2-7, with D possibly matching TRBD1 (6 bases). CDR1 and CDR2 (germline): MNHEY, SVGAGI. This CDR3 is built from 15 residues. The ends were cut back, 6 bases at V and 5 bases at J, with 20 bases in the middle.

The CDR3 sequence is CASSPADREVGSTGELFF. CDR3 in DNA: TGTGCCAGCAGCCCCGCGGACAGGGAAGTAGGGAGCACCGGGGAGCTGTTTTTT. V usage is TRBV5-8 and J usage is TRBJ2-2; 8 nucleotides align to TRBD1. Per germline, CDR1 SGHTS and CDR2 YDEGEE. Unmatched junction bases numbered 15, after V lost 4 bases and J lost 4 bases. The CDR3 consists of 18 residues.

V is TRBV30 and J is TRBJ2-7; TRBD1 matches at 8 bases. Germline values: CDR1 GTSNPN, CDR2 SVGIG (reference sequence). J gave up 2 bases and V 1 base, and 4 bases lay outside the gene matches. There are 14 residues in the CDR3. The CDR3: CAWSADRVAYEQYF. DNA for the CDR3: TGTGCCTGGAGTGCGGACAGGGTTGCCTACGAGCAGTACTTC.

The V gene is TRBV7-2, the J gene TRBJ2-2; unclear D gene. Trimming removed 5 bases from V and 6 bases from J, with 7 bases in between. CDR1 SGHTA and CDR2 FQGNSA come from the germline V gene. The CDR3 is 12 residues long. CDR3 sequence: CASSDTAGELFF. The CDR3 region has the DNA TGTGCCAGCAGCGACACCGCCGGGGAGCTGTTTTTT.

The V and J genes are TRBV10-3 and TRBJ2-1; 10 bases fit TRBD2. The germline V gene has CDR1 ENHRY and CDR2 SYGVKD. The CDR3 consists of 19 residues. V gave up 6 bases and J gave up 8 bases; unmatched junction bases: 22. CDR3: CAISDPGLALDRLLDEQFF. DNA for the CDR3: TGTGCCATCAGCGATCCGGGACTAGCGTTAGATCGTTTACTGGATGAGCAGTTCTTC.

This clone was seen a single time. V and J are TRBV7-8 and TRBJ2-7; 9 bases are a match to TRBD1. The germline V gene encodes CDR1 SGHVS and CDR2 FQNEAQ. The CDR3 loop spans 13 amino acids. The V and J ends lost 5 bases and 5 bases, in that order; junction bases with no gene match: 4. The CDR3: CASSKRDRDEQYF. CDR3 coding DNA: TGTGCCAGCAGCAAACGGGACAGGGACGAGCAGTACTTC.